Each of the 15 T cell receptor beta chains below was sequenced from the same sample in a study of T cells in Graves' hyperthyroidism and ophthalmopathy. Regions amplified from RNA transcripts were the TCR beta CDR3 regions. The primer set for the first-round RT-PCR of the TCR CDR3 was HTBI. TCRdb ran MiXCR on the multiplex PCR reads and lists one entry per CDR3 protein. This sample has some 760,000 distinct CDR3 sequences, with roughly 15% found just once. The sequencing sample was made of blood. These receptor sequences come from a woman aged 18 to 35 with Graves' hyperthyroidism.

This clonotype was observed at least ten times. The chain uses TRBV18 and TRBJ2-3; 10 bases align to TRBD2. This CDR3 contains 17 residues. After removal of 5 bases from V and 1 base from J, the junction contained 9 bases not matched to a gene. Germline CDR1 and CDR2: KGHSH and LQKENI. The CDR3 loop is CASSSNLAGVGTDTQYF. The CDR3 nucleotides read TGTGCCAGCTCATCAAACCTAGCGGGAGTGGGCACAGATACGCAGTATTTT.

This clonotype was observed many times. The chain recombines TRBV15 with TRBJ1-2; D unresolved. Germline assignment: CDR1 LNHNV and CDR2 YYDKDF (reference sequence). This CDR3 comprises 15 residues. V dropped 0 bases and J dropped 4 bases, with 12 bases sitting between them. The DNA of the CDR3 is TGTGCCACCAGCAGAGATCAAAGGAGTCTCTATGGCTACACCTTC. It yields the protein CATSRDQRSLYGYTF.

This clonotype has just a few counts. The CDR3 here is CSAGALGHTNQPQHF. The CDR3 DNA sequence: TGCAGTGCTGGCGCGTTGGGCCACACAAATCAGCCCCAGCATTTT. This chain joins TRBV20-1 and TRBJ1-5; D remains ambiguous. Germline CDR1 reads DFQATT; CDR2 reads SNEGSKA (reference sequence). V lost 5 bases to trimming and J lost 4 bases, with 18 bases between them. CDR3 length: 15 residues.

This clonotype was seen at least ten times. This rearrangement joins TRBV7-9 to TRBJ2-3; 7 nucleotides align to TRBD2. This CDR3 spans 18 amino acids. J gave up 2 bases and V 3 bases, and 14 bases lay outside the gene matches. The germline CDR1 and CDR2 sequences are SEHNR and FQNEAQ (reference sequence). CDR3 in amino acids: CASSFNEEGGAFTDTQYF. The CDR3 DNA follows: TGTGCCAGCAGCTTTAATGAGGAGGGAGGGGCCTTCACAGATACGCAGTATTTT. The full variable domain, its missing parts supplied by reference TRBV7-9 and TRBJ2-3, is DTGVSQNPRHKITKRGQNVTFRCDPISEHNRLYWYRQTLGQGPEFLTYFQNEAQLEKSRLLSDRFSAERPKGSFSTLEIQRTEQGDSAMYLCASSFNEEGGAFTDTQYFGPGTRLTVL.

This clonotype was picked up a small number of times. The rearrangement joins TRBV6-1 to TRBJ2-3; D is unresolved. Germline loops: CDR1 MNHNS, CDR2 SASEGT. The length of the CDR3 is 16 residues. V lost 5 bases and J 2 bases, leaving 17 bases between the germline ends. CDR3 loop: CASSPTGGFSTDTQYF. The DNA of the CDR3 is TGTGCCAGCAGTCCAACCGGCGGTTTCTCCACAGATACGCAGTATTTT.

This clonotype was counted between two and nine times. The J gene is TRBJ2-3, the V gene TRBV4-1; D gene ambiguous. Per germline, CDR1 MGHRA and CDR2 YSYEKL. The CDR3 loop spans 16 amino acids. Deletions cut 0 bases from V and 0 bases from J, with 10 bases between. CDR3: CASSQEGQFSTDTQYF. CDR3 coding DNA: TGCGCCAGCAGCCAAGAAGGCCAGTTCAGCACAGATACGCAGTATTTT.

This clonotype occurred many times. The gene calls are TRBV20-1 and TRBJ2-7; 8 bases are a match to TRBD1. This CDR3 spans 14 amino acids. The germline V gene encodes CDR1 DFQATT and CDR2 SNEGSKA (reference sequence). After removal of 6 bases from V and 4 bases from J, the junction contained 11 bases not matched to a gene. The CDR3: CSALLGQGSYEQYF. The CDR3 nucleotides read TGCAGTGCACTATTAGGACAGGGTTCGTACGAGCAGTACTTC.

This clonotype was picked up a small number of times. The gene calls are TRBV7-2 and TRBJ2-1; 8 nucleotides line up with TRBD2. Germline-derived CDR1 and CDR2 are SGHTA and FQGNSA. V shed 5 bases and J 8 bases; nucleotides not matched to a gene: 11. The CDR3 runs to 15 residues. The CDR3 sequence is CASSRKGGLVDEQFF. For the CDR3, the DNA is TGTGCCAGCAGCCGCAAAGGGGGACTAGTCGATGAGCAGTTCTTC.

There are many counts of this clonotype. This chain links TRBV6-1 with TRBJ1-1; TRBD1 matches at 9 bases. In germline, CDR1 is MNHNS, CDR2 SASEGT. The CDR3 runs to 14 residues. V lost 7 bases to trimming and J lost 3 bases; unmatched junction nucleotides: 6. The CDR3 nucleotides are TGTGCCAGCACCGCGACAGGGGGGGACACTGAAGCTTTCTTT. Amino acids: CASTATGGDTEAFF.

This clonotype was observed a few times. The genes are TRBV2 and TRBJ1-5; TRBD1 agrees at 8 bases. Germline CDR1 and CDR2: SNHLY and FYNNEI. CDR3 length equals 19 residues. Trimming cost V 4 bases and J 1 base; bases outside gene matches: 15. CDR3 coding DNA: TGTGCCAGCAGTGCGTCGAACAGGGGGACAATTAGAAGCAATCAGCCCCAGCATTTT. Translated, it gives CASSASNRGTIRSNQPQHF. Full variable domain (outside the CDR3, taken from reference TRBV2 and TRBJ1-5): EPEVTQTPSHQVTQMGQEVILRCVPISNHLYFYWYRQILGQKVEFLVSFYNNEISEKSEIFDDQFSVERPDGSNFTLKIRSTKLEDSAMYFCASSASNRGTIRSNQPQHFGDGTRLSIL.

The chain recombines TRBV27 with TRBJ2-3; no clear D gene. The V and J ends lost 1 base and 0 bases respectively, with 5 bases between them. CDR1 MNHEY and CDR2 SMNVEV come from the germline V gene (reference sequence). The CDR3 consists of 14 residues. As DNA, the CDR3 is TGTGCCAGCAGTTTATTTGCTAGCACAGATACGCAGTATTTT. Translating it yields CASSLFASTDTQYF.

This clonotype was detected many times. The DNA for the CDR3 is TGTGCCAGCAGCCTTGCTACCGGGACAGGGGGCTTAAATGGCTACACCTTC. Translation gives CASSLATGTGGLNGYTF. The genes are TRBV7-9 and TRBJ1-2, with 12 nucleotides matching TRBD1. J gave up 6 bases and V 5 bases, and 13 bases lay outside the gene matches. Germline V gene data show CDR1 as SEHNR and CDR2 as FQNEAQ (reference sequence). This CDR3 is built from 17 residues.

The rearrangement joins TRBV20-1 to TRBJ2-1; D might be TRBD2 (6 bases). The CDR3 loop spans 14 amino acids. V was clipped by 5 bases and J by 7 bases, with 18 bases between them. Germline V gene sequence: CDR1 DFQATT, CDR2 SNEGSKA (reference sequence). The CDR3 DNA is TGCAGTGCTTGGGGAGGACGGGGAGTAAATGAGCAGTTCTTC. Its protein is CSAWGGRGVNEQFF.

About this clonotype: It differs at one base from a far larger clone, so likely a read error. The chain joins TRBV7-9 to TRBJ2-1, with 9 bases matching TRBD2. The CDR3 extends over 15 amino acids. Germline values: CDR1 SEHNR, CDR2 FQNEAQ (reference sequence). The CDR3 region has the DNA TGTGTCAGCAGCGATAGCGGGAGCTCCTACAATGAGCAGTTCTTC. It yields the protein CVSSDSGSSYNEQFF.

This clonotype has a handful of counts. This chain uses TRBV27 with TRBJ2-5; TRBD2 agrees at 8 bases. V lost 5 bases to trimming and J lost 7 bases; unmatched junction nucleotides: 18. Per germline, CDR1 MNHEY and CDR2 SMNVEV (reference sequence). The CDR3 runs to 17 residues. CDR3 DNA: TGTGCCAGCAGTCCCACATCCCCCGGAGCGGGGGTGCGGACCCAGTACTTC. Encoded protein: CASSPTSPGAGVRTQYF.